The following is a T cell receptor (beta chain) sequence with its context. Arm-PCR with iRepertoire HTBI primers amplified the CDR3 regions for these TCR beta libraries. One entry per CDR3 protein, called by TCRdb with MiXCR from the multiplex PCR reads. The sample has 620,000 or so distinct CDR3 sequences; around 15% are singletons. This entry comes from a study of regulatory T cells in long-lasting Graves disease. The time point here: newly diagnosed GD, antithyroid drugs for less than 3 months. RNA from PBMCs was the source of the TCR library. The CDR3 covers 17 residues. The V and J ends lost 4 bases and 4 bases respectively, with 19 bases between them. The germline V gene has CDR1 SGHAT and CDR2 FQNNGV. This sample was also put to use in a study of T cells in Graves' hyperthyroidism and ophthalmopathy.

Sequencing used peripheral blood mononuclear cells (PBMCs), obtained at new diagnosis, from a patient treated with antithyroid drugs. This rearrangement joins TRBV11-2 to TRBJ1-4, with D perhaps TRBD1 (6 bases). This receptor was identified in a woman in her twenties or thirties with Graves disease. This CDR3 is CASSSADAGAVNEKLFF. Here the CDR3 DNA reads TGTGCCAGCAGCTCCGCAGACGCAGGGGCGGTTAATGAAAAACTGTTTTTT.